This T cell receptor beta chain appears in the sequencing data of a study of vaccination and CD4 T cells after COVID-19 (dated by TCRdb to between 2021 and 2022). Regarding the study in general: SARS-CoV-2 positivity had been established in the convalescent patients by nasal swab PCR, and mild disease was recorded in eight to ten of these patients and severe disease in one. The convalescent cohort included six males and four females, with two Hispanic individuals, seven Caucasians, two Asians and one multiracial person. Two doses of either the Pfizer-BioNTech BNT162b2 vaccine (n=8) or the Moderna mRNA-1273 vaccine (n=2) were administered to participants. Post-COVID blood samples were collected from convalescent patients a median of roughly 100 days after diagnosis, with a range of about 30 to 161 days. Post-vaccine blood samples were collected a median of approximately eleven weeks after the second vaccine dose, ranging from about 13 to 241 days. The cultures were stimulated with overlapping spike peptide pools from SARS-CoV-2 and from the common cold coronaviruses HCoV-NL63, HCoV-OC43 and HCoV-229E. Control cultures received a CEFX viral epitope pool as the positive control, an HIV-1 Nef peptide pool as the negative control, or no peptide. In ten to eleven COVID-19 convalescent patients and a few infection-naive healthy vaccine recipients, researchers compared the spike-specific CD4+ TCR repertoire from before mRNA vaccination with the repertoire from after. General study outcomes and caveats: Of the vaccine-specific clones found in convalescent patients, nearly all (304 of 307) were mono-reactive for SARS-CoV-2 spike instead of being cross-reactive with common cold coronaviruses. Among convalescent patients, a median around 89% of the SARS-CoV-2-reactive clones seen after vaccination appeared only after vaccination, which suggests priming specific to the vaccine. The study included relatively few convalescent patients and did not analyze early timepoints after natural infection. Although the median number of SARS-CoV-2-reactive clonotypes went up from fewer than 25 after infection to about 38 after vaccination, the increase was not significant.

On this clonotype itself: The antigen this receptor binds is unknown. No per-base quality is available; no much larger clone lies one base away.

The method behind the library was PCR. At the Johns Hopkins FTIC core, DNA from the cultured CD4+ T cells underwent TCR sequencing with the Oncomine TCR Beta short-read assay. The QIAamp micro DNA kit was used to extract genomic DNA from the cultured CD4+ T cells. Oncomine TCR Beta libraries from cultured CD4+ T cells were pooled using unique dual indexes and sequenced on an Illumina iSeq 100. The study's own analysis went as follows. Non-productive sequences were removed, and CDR3s not starting with C, not ending with F or W, or shorter than 7 amino acids were discarded. The MANAFEST web application was used to identify antigen-specific clonotypes by comparing peptide-stimulated wells against reference wells and other culture wells. An FDR below 0.05, an odds ratio above 5, and a productive frequency above 0.1% in at least two of three replicate wells were required for clones to be considered positive. A clonotype counted as cross-reactive if it showed significant expansion both in the SARS-CoV-2 spike wells and in at least one common cold coronavirus spike condition. Similarity between CDR3 sequences was evaluated in R version 3.6.1 using Levenshtein distances (stringdist) and unrooted phylogenetic trees (ape). TCRdb reanalyzed the raw reads on its own, using fastp at Q25 for trimming and MiXCR for clone calling, and kept in-frame beta chains. When rows share a CDR3 protein, they turn into one entry using the most common DNA and genes. TCRdb assigned the V and J calls; the authors' analysis was not used. This sample has some 10,000 distinct CDR3 sequences in its table, and roughly three fifths of those were observed once. The ten largest account for approximately 13% of the sample.

The intended sense of this specimen's treatment or condition label: roughly 11-day PBMC culture with coronavirus spike peptide pools or control peptides (ViraFEST assay). To expand antigen-specific T cells with peptide pools and then pick out the expanded clonotypes through TCR sequencing, the study relied on the ViraFEST assay. The positive SARS-CoV-2 PCR tests of the convalescent patients were dated from March to December 2020, before the Alpha, Beta and Delta variants emerged in the United States. Each well held about 2 million PBMCs cultured in IMDM containing approximately 5.3% human AB serum and around 9.2 IU/ml IL-2, with around 9.7 ug/ml peptide pools added. On days 3 and 7, half of the culture medium was replaced with fresh IL-2-containing medium. Once the cells had been in culture for around ten days, the EasySep CD4+ T cell isolation kit was used to isolate CD4+ T cells by negative selection. PBMCs were separated from whole blood using Ficoll-Paque Plus gradient centrifugation and then either used fresh or cryopreserved at -140C. In general, triplicate wells were set up for every culture condition.

CDR1 and CDR2, looked up from the germline V gene, are MNHNS and SASEGT. The CDR3 runs 16 residues from the cysteine to the phenylalanine. Just the 48-base CDR3 DNA is kept, in frame starting at base 1. V and J lose 4 bases and 2 bases, and a span of 15 bases separates them. This TCR came from a human donor with COVID-19. The sequencing here drew on cultured CD4+ T cells from blood, taken after SARS-CoV-2 vaccination. This chain is built from TRBV6-1 and TRBJ1-5; 5 matching bases give a weak D call of TRBD1. The nucleotides read TGTGCCAGCAGTGCCCATTCAGGGCAAGGCAATCAGCCCCAGCATTTT. It encodes CASSAHSGQGNQPQHF.